These 29 T cell receptor beta chains share one sample of origin, sequenced in a study of cytomegalovirus exposure and HLA in healthy donors. The PCR contained 60 Vbeta and 13 Jbeta primers. Data came from immunoSEQ multiplex PCR; TCRdb stores just in-frame clones and leaves some out. Counted here are approximately 190,000 clones, approximately 88% occurring once; the ten biggest clones make up around 2.5%. Sequenced material: PBMCs. These receptors were obtained from a woman in her fifties or sixties in good health and CMV-seropositive.

The table lists this clone with a few counts. The chain couples TRBV7-9 to TRBJ2-3, with TRBD2 identical over 8 bases. Germline CDR1 is SEHNR and CDR2 is FQNEAQ (reference sequence). The junction had 8 bases not matched to a gene; V was cut back by 3 bases and J by 6 bases. This CDR3 has 15 amino acids. The CDR3 DNA is TGTGCCAGCAGCTTCGGGGGGGGGCCATTGGATACGCAGTATTTT. It encodes CASSFGGGPLDTQYF.

The rearrangement uses TRBV4-3 and TRBJ2-5; 9 bases line up with TRBD2. Germline CDR1 LGHNA, CDR2 YSLEER. With 0 bases clipped from V and 2 bases from J, the junction kept 4 bases outside the gene matches. This CDR3 has 16 amino acids. CDR3: CASSQEATSGQETQYF. The CDR3 DNA sequence: TGCGCCAGCAGCCAAGAAGCGACTAGCGGACAAGAGACCCAGTACTTC.

This clone is a singleton in its sample. The gene calls are TRBV29-1 and TRBJ2-3; 7 positions match TRBD2. After removal of 4 bases from V and 3 bases from J, the junction contained 1 base not matched to a gene. The CDR3 covers 12 residues. In germline, CDR1 is SQVTM, CDR2 ANQGSEA. CDR3 amino acids: CSVGTSTDTQYF. CDR3 nucleotide sequence: TGCAGCGTTGGGACTAGTACAGATACGCAGTATTTT.

This clone has only a few counts. The rearrangement links TRBV5-4 to TRBJ1-1, with D perhaps matching TRBD1 (6 bases). Germline V CDR1 and CDR2: SGHNT, YYREEE (reference sequence). Trimming cost V 4 bases and J 10 bases, with 20 bases left between them. The CDR3 extends over 14 amino acids. CDR3 nucleotides: TGTGCCAGCAGCATAATAGACAGGCACAGAGGAGCTTTCTTT. Translating it yields CASSIIDRHRGAFF.

A word on this clone: At one end the junction does not follow the germline gene, possibly because of a read error. The chain is built from TRBV5-4 and TRBJ2-5, with 15 bases identical to TRBD2. This CDR3 spans 17 amino acids. CDR1 is SGHNT and CDR2 is YYREEE in the germline V gene (reference sequence). CDR3: CASGTGTSGGNQEAQYF. Here the CDR3 DNA reads TGTGCCAGCGGAACAGGGACTAGCGGGGGGAACCAAGAGGCCCAGTACTTC.

This clone was recorded once. The J gene is TRBJ2-5, the V gene TRBV18, with TRBD2 as a possible D gene (6 bases). Germline CDR1 KGHSH, CDR2 LQKENI. This CDR3 region has 19 residues. The V and J ends lost 1 base and 2 bases respectively, with 23 bases between them. CDR3 DNA sequence: TGTGCCAGCTCACCACGGGACCTAAGGAGGGTAGGGGAACAAGAGACCCAGTACTTC. It yields the protein CASSPRDLRRVGEQETQYF.

The V gene is TRBV7-2, the J gene TRBJ2-5, with 8 bases lining up with TRBD1. The trim removed 5 bases at V and 1 base at J, leaving 6 bases unmatched. Germline V gene lookup returns CDR1 SGHTA and CDR2 FQGNSA. There are 15 residues in the CDR3. The chain's CDR3 is CASSPRGQAQETQYF. In DNA, the CDR3 is TGTGCCAGCAGCCCCAGGGGACAGGCCCAAGAGACCCAGTACTTC.

This clone was counted between two and nine times. The V call is TRBV2, the J call TRBJ2-1; 13 bases fit TRBD2. CDR1 is SNHLY and CDR2 is FYNNEI in the germline V gene. This CDR3 contains 15 residues. V lost 6 bases and J lost 8; bases outside the gene matches: 7. This CDR3 is CASRKRTSGGDEQFF. CDR3 nucleotide sequence: TGTGCCAGCAGGAAAAGGACTAGCGGGGGAGATGAGCAGTTCTTC.

This clone was recorded only once. This chain links TRBV6-5 with TRBJ2-3; possible D gene TRBD1, 6 bases. In germline, CDR1 is MNHEY, CDR2 SVGAGI. CDR3 length equals 11 residues. V was pared by 6 bases and J by 7 bases, with 8 bases between. Written as DNA, the CDR3 is TGTGCCAGCAGAGGGGGATATACGCAGTATTTT. This sequence encodes CASRGGYTQYF.

V is TRBV2 and J is TRBJ2-1, with a weak D call TRBD1 (5 bases). Germline loops: CDR1 SNHLY, CDR2 FYNNEI. The CDR3 has 14 amino acids. Deletions cut 1 base from V and 8 bases from J, with 12 bases between. The CDR3 DNA sequence: TGTGCCAGCAGTGAAGGATATGGGGCGCATGAGCAGTTCTTC. Protein: CASSEGYGAHEQFF.

This clone was found a few times. The chain carries TRBV5-6 and TRBJ2-1; the D gene is possibly TRBD1 (6 bases). V was trimmed by 5 bases and J by 4 bases, leaving 16 bases between them. The germline V gene has CDR1 SGHDT and CDR2 YYEEEE. This CDR3 has 15 residues. The CDR3 coding sequence is TGTGCCAGCAGTTCCGGGCCAGGGGATTACAATGAGCAGTTCTTC. Encoded protein: CASSSGPGDYNEQFF.

The CDR3 loop reads CAWSADSDTRFF. The CDR3 DNA reads TGTGCCTGGAGTGCCGACTCGGATACCAGGTTCTTC. The V and J genes are TRBV30 and TRBJ2-1; D unresolved. V dropped 1 base and J dropped 15 bases, with 16 bases sitting between them. The CDR3 sequence is 12 residues long. Per the germline V gene, CDR1 is GTSNPN and CDR2 is SVGIG (reference sequence).

This chain connects TRBV5-6 to TRBJ1-1; D is possibly TRBD1 (5 bases). The V end lost 1 base, the J end lost 6 bases, and 13 bases lay between the germline ends. Germline-derived CDR1 and CDR2 are SGHDT and YYEEEE. The CDR3 consists of 14 residues. The DNA for the CDR3 is TGTGCCAGCAGCTTGATGCAGGGATTTTCTGAAGCTTTCTTT. It yields the protein CASSLMQGFSEAFF.

This CDR3 is CASSLRLAGTYSTDTQYF. CDR3 sequence (DNA): TGTGCCAGCAGCCTCCGACTAGCGGGAACTTATAGCACAGATACGCAGTATTTT. The chain is built from TRBV9 and TRBJ2-3; 11 nucleotides match TRBD2. Germline V gives CDR1 SGDLS, CDR2 YYNGEE. The CDR3 length is 18 residues. Trimming cost V 4 bases and J 0 bases; bases outside gene matches: 10. Combining the CDR3 with reference TRBV9 and TRBJ2-3 gives the whole variable domain DSGVTQTPKHLITATGQRVTLRCSPRSGDLSVYWYQQSLDQGLQFLIQYYNGEERAKGNILERFSAQQFPDLHSELNLSSLELGDSALYFCASSLRLAGTYSTDTQYFGPGTRLTVL.

The chain couples TRBV27 to TRBJ1-6; 9 positions agree with TRBD1. Germline V gives CDR1 MNHEY, CDR2 SMNVEV (reference sequence). The CDR3 is made up of 14 amino acids. V trimming: 8 bases; J trimming: 9 bases; junction bases outside the gene matches: 8. The CDR3 DNA reads as TGTGCCAGCGGCATAACAGGGGGCAGTTCACCCCTCCACTTT. Translating it yields CASGITGGSSPLHF.

The chain couples TRBV6-6 to TRBJ1-2, with D possibly TRBD1 on 6 matching bases. The CDR3 has 14 amino acids. V lost 5 bases, J lost 4 bases, and 14 bases lay in between. CDR1 is MNHNY and CDR2 is SVGAGI in the germline V gene (reference sequence). In nucleotides, the CDR3 is TGTGCCAGCAGTCTCGACAGGTCGAGCTATGGCTACACCTTC. It codes for CASSLDRSSYGYTF.

This chain joins TRBV28 and TRBJ2-5; TRBD1 matches at 7 bases. This CDR3 has 16 amino acids. V dropped 4 bases and J dropped 2; count of bases not matched to a gene: 10. Germline V CDR1 and CDR2: MDHEN, SYDVKM. The CDR3 bases are TGTGCCAGCAGTTCCAGACAGGGCGGTGGGCAAGAGACCCAGTACTTC. Residues: CASSSRQGGGQETQYF.

V gene TRBV7-8 combines with J gene TRBJ2-7, with 7 bases identical to TRBD2. After removal of 2 bases from V and 1 base from J, the junction contained 14 bases not matched to a gene. Germline V gene sequence: CDR1 SGHVS, CDR2 FQNEAQ. The CDR3 covers 18 residues. CDR3 sequence: CASSLRQYGTKISYEQYF. The DNA of the CDR3 is TGTGCCAGCAGCTTACGGCAGTACGGGACTAAAATTTCCTACGAGCAGTACTTC.

The chain is built from TRBV11-1 and TRBJ1-2; D remains ambiguous. CDR1 is SGHAT and CDR2 is FQDESV in the germline V gene (reference sequence). With 5 bases removed from V and 14 bases from J, the gap between germline ends came to 12 bases. The CDR3 contains 10 residues. The CDR3 bases are TGTGCCAGCAGCGACCGAGACAAAACCTTC. It encodes CASSDRDKTF.

The chain links TRBV6-1 to TRBJ2-7; 7 bases map to TRBD1. CDR1 is MNHNS and CDR2 is SASEGT in the germline V gene. The CDR3 spans 15 residues. After removal of 3 bases from V and 4 bases from J, the junction contained 9 bases not matched to a gene. The CDR3 loop reads CASSDSRTGSYEQYF. The CDR3, as DNA: TGTGCCAGCAGTGATTCCCGGACAGGAAGTTACGAGCAGTACTTC.

The chain couples TRBV7-2 to TRBJ1-1; the D gene is possibly TRBD1 (6 bases). Trimming shortened V by 5 bases and J by 5 bases, and 18 bases separated the two germline ends. Germline lookup yields CDR1 SGHTA and CDR2 FQGNSA. The CDR3 has 15 residues. CDR3: CASSPNPGARTEAFF. Here the CDR3 DNA reads TGTGCCAGCAGCCCCAACCCAGGGGCGCGGACTGAAGCTTTCTTT.

This clone was recorded only once. The V gene is TRBV2, the J gene TRBJ1-3; TRBD1 might be the D (6 bases). The CDR3 is 14 amino acids. CDR1 and CDR2 from the germline V gene are SNHLY and FYNNEI. Trimming took off 4 bases at V and 4 bases at J, with 11 bases between the two ends. This chain's CDR3 is CASSVGQIGNTIYF. CDR3 DNA sequence: TGTGCCAGCAGTGTTGGACAGATAGGAAACACCATATATTTT.

V gene TRBV6-5 combines with J gene TRBJ1-5; no clear D gene. CDR1 and CDR2 from the germline V gene are MNHEY and SVGAGI. V gave up 1 base and J gave up 2 bases, with 9 bases separating them. CDR3 size: 15 residues. Here the CDR3 DNA reads TGTGCCAGCAGTTACTTGTCCAGTGGCAATCAGCCCCAGCATTTT. Protein product: CASSYLSSGNQPQHF.

This chain connects TRBV5-7 to TRBJ1-2; 7 bases are shared with TRBD1. TRBV5-7 is recorded as an ORF, its role being uncertain. The CDR3 is 15 residues long. Unmatched junction bases numbered 9, after V lost 0 bases and J lost 7 bases. DNA for the CDR3: TGTGCCAGCAGCTTGGGGACAGGCCATTCGGGTGGCTACACCTTC. This codes for CASSLGTGHSGGYTF.

The V call is TRBV6-1, the J call TRBJ1-2, with TRBD1 identical over 8 bases. Germline V CDR1 and CDR2: MNHNS, SASEGT. The CDR3 extends over 15 amino acids. Trimming cost V 3 bases and J 2 bases; bases outside gene matches: 5. DNA of the CDR3: TGTGCCAGCAGTGACCCGAACAGGGGGAACTATGGCTACACCTTC. Translation: CASSDPNRGNYGYTF.

This clone was observed a few times. The chain combines TRBV10-2 with TRBJ1-5, with D perhaps TRBD1 (5 bases). Germline V gene sequence: CDR1 WSHSY, CDR2 SAAADI. This CDR3 region has 13 residues. V was shortened by 3 bases and J by 3 bases, with 6 bases between the two germline ends. The CDR3 DNA follows: TGCGCCAGCAGTGAAGGGGCCAATCAGCCCCAGCATTTT. Its protein product is CASSEGANQPQHF.

This chain connects TRBV5-1 to TRBJ1-1; D possibly corresponds to TRBD1 (6 bases). Germline V CDR1 and CDR2: SGHRS, YFSETQ. The CDR3 runs 14 residues. V shed 4 bases and J shed 11 bases, with 21 bases lying between them. The CDR3 here is CASSPVGSGQGAFF. In DNA, the CDR3 is TGCGCCAGCAGCCCCGTTGGTTCGGGGCAGGGGGCTTTCTTT.

The chain uses TRBV16 and TRBJ2-5; D is possibly TRBD2 (6 bases). V dropped 4 bases and J dropped 5 bases, with 23 bases sitting between them. CDR1 and CDR2 from the germline V gene are KGHSY and FQNENV. CDR3 length: 17 amino acids. The CDR3 sequence is CASSPPLRDSLRETQYF. CDR3 nucleotides: TGTGCCAGCAGCCCACCACTCCGGGACTCCCTAAGGGAGACCCAGTACTTC.

The chain couples TRBV15 to TRBJ1-3; no clear D. The CDR3 totals 15 residues. The germline CDR1 and CDR2 sequences are LNHNV and YYDKDF (reference sequence). Trimming removed 0 bases at V and 0 bases at J, with 6 bases between. The CDR3 nucleotides read TGTGCCACCAGCAGAGACAGGCTCTCTGGAAACACCATATATTTT. It yields the protein CATSRDRLSGNTIYF.